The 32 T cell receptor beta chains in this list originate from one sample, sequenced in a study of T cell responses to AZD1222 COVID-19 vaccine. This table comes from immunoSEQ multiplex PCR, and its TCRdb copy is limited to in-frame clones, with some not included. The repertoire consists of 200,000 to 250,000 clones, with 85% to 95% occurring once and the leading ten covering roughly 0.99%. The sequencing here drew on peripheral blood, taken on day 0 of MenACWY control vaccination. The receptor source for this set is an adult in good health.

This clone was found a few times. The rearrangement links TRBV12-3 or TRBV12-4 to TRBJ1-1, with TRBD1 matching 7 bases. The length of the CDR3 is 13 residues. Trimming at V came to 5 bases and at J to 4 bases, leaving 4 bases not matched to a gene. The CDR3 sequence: CASSPQGVTEAFF. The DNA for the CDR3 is TGTGCCAGCAGTCCCCAGGGGGTCACTGAAGCTTTCTTT.

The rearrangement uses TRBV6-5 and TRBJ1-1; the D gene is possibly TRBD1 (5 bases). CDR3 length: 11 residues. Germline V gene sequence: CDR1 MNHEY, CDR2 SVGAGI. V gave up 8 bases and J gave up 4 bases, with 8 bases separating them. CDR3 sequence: CASQGTTEAFF. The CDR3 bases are TGTGCCAGCCAGGGAACCACTGAAGCTTTCTTT.

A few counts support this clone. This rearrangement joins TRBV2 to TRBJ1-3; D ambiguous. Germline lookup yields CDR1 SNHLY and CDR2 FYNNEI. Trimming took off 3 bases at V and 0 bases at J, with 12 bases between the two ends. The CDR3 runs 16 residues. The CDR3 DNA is TGTGCCAGCAGTGAGGGTCGGCCAATCTCTGGAAACACCATATATTTT. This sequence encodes CASSEGRPISGNTIYF.

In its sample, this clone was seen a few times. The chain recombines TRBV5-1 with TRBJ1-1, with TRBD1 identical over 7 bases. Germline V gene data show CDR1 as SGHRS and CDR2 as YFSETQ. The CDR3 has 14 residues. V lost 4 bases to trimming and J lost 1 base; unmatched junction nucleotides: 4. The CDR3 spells CASSATGRNTEAFF. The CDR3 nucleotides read TGCGCCAGCAGCGCGACAGGGAGGAACACTGAAGCTTTCTTT.

The CDR3 reads CATGDSNTEAFF. The CDR3 DNA sequence: TGTGCCACTGGGGACAGCAACACTGAAGCTTTCTTT. The chain uses TRBV10-3 and TRBJ1-1; the match to TRBD1 covers 7 bases. CDR1 and CDR2 (germline): ENHRY, SYGVKD. V lost 10 bases, J lost 2 bases, and 4 bases stayed unmatched. There are 12 residues in the CDR3.

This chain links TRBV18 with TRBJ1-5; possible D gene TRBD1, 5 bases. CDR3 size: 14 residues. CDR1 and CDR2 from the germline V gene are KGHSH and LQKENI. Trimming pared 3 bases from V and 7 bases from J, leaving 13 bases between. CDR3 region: CASSPGLGKQPQHF. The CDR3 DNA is TGTGCCAGCTCACCGGGACTAGGGAAGCAGCCCCAGCATTTT.

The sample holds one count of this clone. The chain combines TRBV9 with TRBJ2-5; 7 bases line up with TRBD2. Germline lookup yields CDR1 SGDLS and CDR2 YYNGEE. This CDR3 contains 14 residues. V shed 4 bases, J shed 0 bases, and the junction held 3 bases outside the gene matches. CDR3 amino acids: CASSKGTNQETQYF. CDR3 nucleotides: TGTGCCAGCAGCAAAGGGACTAACCAAGAGACCCAGTACTTC.

CDR3: CASSEPNPGSTLSAFF. CDR3 coding DNA: TGTGCCAGCAGTGAACCGAACCCAGGGAGTACCCTATCGGCTTTCTTT. V gene TRBV6-1 combines with J gene TRBJ1-1; tentative D call: TRBD1 (5 bases). Germline CDR1 and CDR2: MNHNS and SASEGT. The CDR3 covers 16 residues. V was clipped by 2 bases and J by 11 bases, with 24 bases between them.

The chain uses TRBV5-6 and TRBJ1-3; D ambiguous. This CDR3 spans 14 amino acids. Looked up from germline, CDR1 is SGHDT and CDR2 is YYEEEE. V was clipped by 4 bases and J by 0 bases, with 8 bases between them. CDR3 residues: CASSRFDSGNTIYF. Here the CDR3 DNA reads TGTGCCAGCAGCCGATTTGACTCTGGAAACACCATATATTTT. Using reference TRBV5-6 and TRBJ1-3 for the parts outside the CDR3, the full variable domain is DAGVTQSPTHLIKTRGQQVTLRCSPKSGHDTVSWYQQALGQGPQFIFQYYEEEERQRGNFPDRFSGHQFPNYSSELNVNALLLGDSALYLCASSRFDSGNTIYFGEGSWLTVV.

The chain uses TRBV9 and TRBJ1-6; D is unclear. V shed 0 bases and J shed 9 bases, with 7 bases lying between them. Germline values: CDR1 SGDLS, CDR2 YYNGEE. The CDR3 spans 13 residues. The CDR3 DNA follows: TGTGCCAGCAGCGTAGGAACCGCTTCACCCCTCCACTTT. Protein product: CASSVGTASPLHF.

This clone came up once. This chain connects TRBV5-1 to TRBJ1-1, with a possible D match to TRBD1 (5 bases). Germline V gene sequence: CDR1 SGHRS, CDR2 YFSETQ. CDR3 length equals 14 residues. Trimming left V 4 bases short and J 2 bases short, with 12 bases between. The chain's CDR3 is CASSIRDGNTEAFF. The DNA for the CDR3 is TGCGCCAGCAGCATACGGGACGGAAACACTGAAGCTTTCTTT. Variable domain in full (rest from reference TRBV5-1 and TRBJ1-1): KAGVTQTPRYLIKTRGQQVTLSCSPISGHRSVSWYQQTPGQGLQFLFEYFSETQRNKGNFPGRFSGRQFSNSRSEMNVSTLELGDSALYLCASSIRDGNTEAFFGQGTRLTVV.

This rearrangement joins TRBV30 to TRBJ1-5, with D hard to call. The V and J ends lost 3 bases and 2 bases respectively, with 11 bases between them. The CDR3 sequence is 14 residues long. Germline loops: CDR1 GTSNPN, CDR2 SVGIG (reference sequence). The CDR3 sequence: CAWSAQNGNQPQHF. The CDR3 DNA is TGTGCCTGGAGCGCCCAGAATGGCAATCAGCCCCAGCATTTT.

The CDR3 protein is CASSQRTGQQPQHF. In DNA, the CDR3 is TGTGCCAGCAGCCAACGGACAGGACAGCAGCCCCAGCATTTT. This chain uses TRBV3-1 (or the pseudogene TRBV3-2) with TRBJ1-5; 7 nucleotides align to TRBD1. J lost 7 bases, V lost 2 bases, and 5 bases had no gene match. This CDR3 has 14 residues. Germline CDR1 reads LGHDT; CDR2 reads YNNKEL (reference sequence).

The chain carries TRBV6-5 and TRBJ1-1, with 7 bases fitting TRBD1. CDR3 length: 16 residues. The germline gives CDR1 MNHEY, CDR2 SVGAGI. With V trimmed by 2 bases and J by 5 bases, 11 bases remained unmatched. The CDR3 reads CASSYVGRGRNTEAFF. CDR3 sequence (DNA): TGTGCCAGCAGTTACGTCGGAAGGGGGCGAAATACTGAAGCTTTCTTT.

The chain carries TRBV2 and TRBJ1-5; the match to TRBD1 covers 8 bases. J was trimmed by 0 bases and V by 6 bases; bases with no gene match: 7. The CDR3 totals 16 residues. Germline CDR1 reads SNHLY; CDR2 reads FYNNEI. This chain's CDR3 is CASREQTGVSNQPQHF. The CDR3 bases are TGTGCCAGCAGGGAACAGACAGGGGTTAGCAATCAGCCCCAGCATTTT.

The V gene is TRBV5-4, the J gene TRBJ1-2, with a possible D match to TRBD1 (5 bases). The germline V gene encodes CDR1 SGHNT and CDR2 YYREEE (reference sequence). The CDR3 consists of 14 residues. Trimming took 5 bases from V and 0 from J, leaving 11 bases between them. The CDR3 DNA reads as TGTGCCAGCAGTTCCGACAGCCCTAACTATGGCTACACCTTC. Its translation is CASSSDSPNYGYTF.

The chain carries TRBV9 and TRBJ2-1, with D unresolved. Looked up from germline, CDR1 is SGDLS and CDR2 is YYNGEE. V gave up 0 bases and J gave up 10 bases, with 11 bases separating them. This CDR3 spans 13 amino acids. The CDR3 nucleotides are TGTGCCAGCAGCGTAGCGAGCTCCCAGGAGCAGTTCTTC. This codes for CASSVASSQEQFF.

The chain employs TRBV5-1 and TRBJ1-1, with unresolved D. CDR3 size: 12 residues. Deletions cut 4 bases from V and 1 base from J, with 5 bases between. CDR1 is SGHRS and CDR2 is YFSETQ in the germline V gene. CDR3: CASSPPNTEAFF. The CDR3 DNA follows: TGCGCCAGCAGCCCACCGAACACTGAAGCTTTCTTT.

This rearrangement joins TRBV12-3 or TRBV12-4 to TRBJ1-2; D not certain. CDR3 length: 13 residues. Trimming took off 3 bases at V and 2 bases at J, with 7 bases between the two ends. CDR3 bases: TGTGCCAGCAGTTTCAAGAGAAACTATGGCTACACCTTC. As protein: CASSFKRNYGYTF.

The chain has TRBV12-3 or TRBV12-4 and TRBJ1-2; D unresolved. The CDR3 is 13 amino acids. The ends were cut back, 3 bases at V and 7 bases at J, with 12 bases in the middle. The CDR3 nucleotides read TGTGCCAGCAGTTTCATGACGGGGATTGGCTACACCTTC. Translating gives CASSFMTGIGYTF.

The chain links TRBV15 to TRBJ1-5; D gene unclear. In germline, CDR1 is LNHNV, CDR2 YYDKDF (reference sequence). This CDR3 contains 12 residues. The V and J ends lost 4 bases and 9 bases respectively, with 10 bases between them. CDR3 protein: CATSTGLRPQHF. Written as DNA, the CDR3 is TGTGCCACCAGCACGGGCTTAAGGCCCCAGCATTTT.

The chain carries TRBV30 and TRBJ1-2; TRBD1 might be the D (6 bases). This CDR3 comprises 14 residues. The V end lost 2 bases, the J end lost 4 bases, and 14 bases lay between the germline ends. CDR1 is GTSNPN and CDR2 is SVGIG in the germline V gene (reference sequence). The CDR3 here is CAWSRGGGGYGYTF. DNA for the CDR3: TGTGCCTGGAGTAGGGGTGGAGGGGGCTATGGCTACACCTTC. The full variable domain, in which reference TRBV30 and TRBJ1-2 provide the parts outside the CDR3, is SQTIHQWPATLVQPVGSPLSLECTVEGTSNPNLYWYRQAAGRGLQLLFYSVGIGQISSEVPQNLSASRPQDRQFILSSKKLLLSDSGFYLCAWSRGGGGYGYTFGSGTRLTVV.

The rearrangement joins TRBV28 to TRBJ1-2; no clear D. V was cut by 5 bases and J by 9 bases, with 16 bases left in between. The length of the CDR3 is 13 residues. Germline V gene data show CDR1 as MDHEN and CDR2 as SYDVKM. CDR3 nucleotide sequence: TGTGCCAGCAGTATACGGTGGGTAGATCGCTACACCTTC. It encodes CASSIRWVDRYTF.

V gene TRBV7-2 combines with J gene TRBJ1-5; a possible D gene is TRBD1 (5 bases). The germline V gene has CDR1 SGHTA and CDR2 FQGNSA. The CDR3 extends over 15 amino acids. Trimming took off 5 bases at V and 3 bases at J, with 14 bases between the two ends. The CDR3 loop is CASSPTRGVNQPQHF. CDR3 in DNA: TGTGCCAGCAGCCCTACGAGAGGGGTCAATCAGCCCCAGCATTTT.

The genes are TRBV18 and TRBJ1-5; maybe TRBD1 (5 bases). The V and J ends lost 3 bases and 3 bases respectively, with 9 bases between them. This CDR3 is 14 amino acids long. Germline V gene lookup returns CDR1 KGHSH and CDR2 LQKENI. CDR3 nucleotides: TGTGCCAGCTCACCCCCGGGGACCAATCAGCCCCAGCATTTT. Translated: CASSPPGTNQPQHF.

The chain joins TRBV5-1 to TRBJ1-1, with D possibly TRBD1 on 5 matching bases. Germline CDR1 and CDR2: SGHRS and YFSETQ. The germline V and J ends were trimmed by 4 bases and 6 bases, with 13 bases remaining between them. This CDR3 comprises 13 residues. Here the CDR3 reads CASSESGFAEAFF. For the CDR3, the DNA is TGCGCCAGCAGCGAATCAGGGTTCGCTGAAGCTTTCTTT.

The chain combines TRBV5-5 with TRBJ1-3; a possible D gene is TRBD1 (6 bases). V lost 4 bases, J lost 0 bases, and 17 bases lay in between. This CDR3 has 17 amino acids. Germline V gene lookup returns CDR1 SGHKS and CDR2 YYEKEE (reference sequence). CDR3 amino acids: CASSPWGGGNSGNTIYF. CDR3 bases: TGTGCCAGCAGCCCCTGGGGAGGGGGGAACTCTGGAAACACCATATATTTT.

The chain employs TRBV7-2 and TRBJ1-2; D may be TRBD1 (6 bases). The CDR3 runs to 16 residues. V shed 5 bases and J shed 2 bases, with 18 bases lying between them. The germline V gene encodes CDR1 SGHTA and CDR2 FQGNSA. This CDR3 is CASSPSTGLRNYGYTF. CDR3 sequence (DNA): TGTGCCAGCAGCCCCTCGACAGGCCTACGCAACTATGGCTACACCTTC.

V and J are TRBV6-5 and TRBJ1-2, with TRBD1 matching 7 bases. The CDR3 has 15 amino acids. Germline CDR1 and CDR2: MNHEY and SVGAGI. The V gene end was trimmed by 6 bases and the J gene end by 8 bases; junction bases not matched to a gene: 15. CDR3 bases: TGTGCCAGCAGGCCGGGACAGCGGGCGGAGGGAGGCTACACCTTC. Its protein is CASRPGQRAEGGYTF.

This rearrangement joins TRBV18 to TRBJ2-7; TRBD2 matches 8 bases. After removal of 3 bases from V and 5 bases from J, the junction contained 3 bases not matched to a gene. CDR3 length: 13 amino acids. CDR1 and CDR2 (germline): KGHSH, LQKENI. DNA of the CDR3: TGTGCCAGCTCACCGGGACTAGTTAACGAGCAGTACTTC. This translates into CASSPGLVNEQYF.

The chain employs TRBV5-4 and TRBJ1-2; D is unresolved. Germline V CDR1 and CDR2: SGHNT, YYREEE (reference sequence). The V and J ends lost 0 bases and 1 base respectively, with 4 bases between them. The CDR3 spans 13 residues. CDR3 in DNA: TGTGCCAGCAGCTTGGTGGATAACTATGGCTACACCTTC. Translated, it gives CASSLVDNYGYTF.

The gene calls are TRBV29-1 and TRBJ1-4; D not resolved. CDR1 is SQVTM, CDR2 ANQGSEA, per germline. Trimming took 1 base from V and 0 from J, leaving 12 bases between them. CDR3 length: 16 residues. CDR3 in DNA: TGCAGCGTTGAAGTTGGGGAAGGTACAACTAATGAAAAACTGTTTTTT. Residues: CSVEVGEGTTNEKLFF.